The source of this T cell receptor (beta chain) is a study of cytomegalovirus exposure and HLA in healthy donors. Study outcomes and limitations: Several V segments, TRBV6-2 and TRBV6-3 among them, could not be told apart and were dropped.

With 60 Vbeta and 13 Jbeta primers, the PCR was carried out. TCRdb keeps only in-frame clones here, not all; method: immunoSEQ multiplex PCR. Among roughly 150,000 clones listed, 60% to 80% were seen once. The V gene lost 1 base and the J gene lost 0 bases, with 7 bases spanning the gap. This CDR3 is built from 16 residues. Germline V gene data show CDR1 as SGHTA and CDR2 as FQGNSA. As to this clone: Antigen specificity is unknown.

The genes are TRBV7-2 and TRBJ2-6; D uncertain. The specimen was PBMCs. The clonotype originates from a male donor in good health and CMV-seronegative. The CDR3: CASSLVAASGANVLTF. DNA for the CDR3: TGTGCCAGCAGCTTAGTGGCCGCCTCTGGGGCCAACGTCCTGACTTTC.